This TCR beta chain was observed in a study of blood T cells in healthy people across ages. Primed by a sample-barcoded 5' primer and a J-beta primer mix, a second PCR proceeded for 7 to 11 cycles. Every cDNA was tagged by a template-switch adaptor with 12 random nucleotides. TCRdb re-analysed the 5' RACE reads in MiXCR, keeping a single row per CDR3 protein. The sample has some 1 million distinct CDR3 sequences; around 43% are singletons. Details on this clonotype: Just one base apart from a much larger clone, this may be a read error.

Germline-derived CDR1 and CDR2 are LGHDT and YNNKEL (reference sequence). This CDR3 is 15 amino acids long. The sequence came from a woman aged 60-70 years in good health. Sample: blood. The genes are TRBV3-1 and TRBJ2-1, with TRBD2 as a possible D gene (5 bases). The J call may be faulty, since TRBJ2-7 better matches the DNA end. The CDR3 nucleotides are TGTGCCAGCAGCCAAGGGGTAGCGCTCTACAATGAGCAGTACTTC. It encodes CASSQGVALYNEQYF.